The present T cell receptor (beta chain) was sequenced within a study of cytomegalovirus exposure and HLA in healthy donors. Study-wide points: Researchers counted 180 or so TCR beta chains as cytomegalovirus-associated. Researchers reported that a few CMV-associated chains were confirmed in vitro as CMV antigen-specific.

V was pared by 2 bases and J by 4 bases, with 8 bases between. CDR1 is MDHEN and CDR2 is SYDVKM in the germline V gene. This CDR3 is 13 amino acids long. TCRdb's copy holds only in-frame clones and misses some; the assay was immunoSEQ multiplex PCR. This repertoire shows 250,000 or so clones, roughly 90% found once; its top ten account for 12%. A word on this clone: Its target is unknown.

The donors were part of the validation cohort of 95 to 150 subjects. That cohort was separate from the first cohort, which comprised fewer than 800 subjects. The TCR sequence derives from a man aged 18 to 30 in good health and CMV-seropositive. The chain carries TRBV28 and TRBJ1-2; D perhaps matches TRBD1 (5 bases). Sequencing input: PBMCs. The CDR3 protein is CASSLRGLYGYTF. CDR3 nucleotides: TGTGCCAGCAGTTTAAGGGGCCTCTATGGCTACACCTTC.